This T cell receptor beta chain stems from a study of Graves' ophthalmopathy and Graves' hyperthyroidism. This clonotype was detected ten times or more. TCR beta CDR3 regions were amplified from RNA transcripts. Amplification began with first-round RT-PCR using HTBI primers, then second-round multiplex PCR was performed. Via MiXCR, TCRdb re-called the multiplex PCR reads, giving one row per CDR3 protein. Of 620,000 or so distinct CDR3 sequences listed, 22% were seen once; the top ten hold approximately 7%. In this cohort, patients with other autoimmune diseases, uncontrolled infections, pregnancy or lactation were excluded. It was from 10 ml of fresh peripheral blood that the PBMCs came. This receptor was taken from a woman between 18 and 30 years old with stable Graves' hyperthyroidism. Some clones in this sample may be carry-over from other donors' samples. Input material: peripheral blood.

The CDR3 loop reads CASSFSGVNTGNTIYF. Here the CDR3 DNA reads TGTGCCAGCAGTTTTTCAGGGGTGAACACGGGAAACACCATATATTTT. The chain has TRBV12-3 or TRBV12-4 and TRBJ1-3; D possibly corresponds to TRBD1 (6 bases). With 3 bases removed from V and 4 bases from J, the gap between germline ends came to 16 bases. The CDR3 sequence is 16 residues long.